The T cell receptor (beta chain) under discussion was sequenced for a study of spatial heterogeneity in lung cancer. Study at large: Detected sequences consistently included more beta-chain ones than alpha-chain ones.

Individually, TCR cDNA molecules were each labelled with a unique molecular identifier. TCRdb called the 5' RACE reads again in MiXCR, with one record for every CDR3 protein. Among approximately 20,000 distinct CDR3 sequences listed, roughly 4.2% were seen once. General observations from the study: TCRs found ubiquitously expanded in tumor appeared in blood more at resection than at follow-up.

Specified time point: sample taken at primary tumor resection. As regards this clonotype: Its specificity is unknown.

The germline CDR1 and CDR2 sequences are SGHDT and YYEEEE. The V end lost 7 bases, the J end lost 2 bases, and 22 bases lay between the germline ends. The CDR3 consists of 17 residues. This clonotype was sampled from a male donor with early-stage non-small cell lung cancer. The chain joins TRBV5-6 to TRBJ1-3; D unresolved. Sequences were derived from PBMCs, sampled at surgery. The CDR3 DNA follows: TGTGCCAGCTGCCGCACGGACGGATCCCTGGCTGGAAACACCATATATTTT. Amino acids: CASCRTDGSLAGNTIYF.